This T cell receptor (beta chain) was sequenced for a study of radiotherapy plus CTLA-4 blockade in lung cancer. Produced via immunoSEQ multiplex PCR; TCRdb's table is partial and in-frame only. This sample carries some 51,000 clones, 60% to 80% of them seen once, and the ten largest clones take about 2.2%. CDR3 size: 15 residues. Germline V gene sequence: CDR1 MNHNS, CDR2 SASEGT. Trimming cost V 7 bases and J 6 bases, with 19 bases left between them. This TCR derives from a human donor with non-small cell lung cancer whose response to radiotherapy plus ipilimumab could not be evaluated. The rearrangement uses TRBV6-1 and TRBJ2-1; tentatively, D is TRBD2 (7 bases). Here the sequenced sample was peripheral blood, taken from a patient treated with radiotherapy plus ipilimumab. The DNA for the CDR3 is TGTGCCAGCACCAGAACGTGGGGGGGCGGCAATGAGCAGTTCTTC. It translates to CASTRTWGGGNEQFF.